This T cell receptor (beta chain) appears in the sequencing data of a study of cytomegalovirus exposure and HLA in healthy donors. Overall study findings and caveats: A later analysis found first-cohort TCR clusters tended to co-occur in the 120 validation repertoires. A list of approximately 150 TCR beta chains associated with cytomegalovirus was given. Confirmation in vitro established that a few CMV-associated chains were specific for CMV antigens.

Donors came from a validation cohort of over a hundred subjects, distinct from the first 666-subject cohort. On this clone itself: Its cognate antigen is unknown.

Sequencing used immunoSEQ multiplex PCR; TCRdb keeps in-frame clones, though not all of them. In the table there are around 60,000 clones, about nine tenths of which are singletons. The TCR was taken from a man younger than 35 in good health and CMV-seronegative. The specimen was PBMCs.

In DNA, the CDR3 is TGTGCCAGCAGCACTGAGGCTAGGGAGGGTGAAAAACTGTTTTTT. This encodes CASSTEAREGEKLFF. V gene TRBV7-6 combines with J gene TRBJ1-4; no definite D call. CDR3 length: 15 amino acids. Germline assignment: CDR1 SGHVS and CDR2 FNYEAQ. Between the trimmed V and J ends, which lost 5 bases and 7 bases, there was a span of 17 bases.